These T cell receptor beta chains were read from a single sample in a study of blood T cell repertoires in COVID-19. Using immunoSEQ multiplex PCR, the repertoire was profiled, and TCRdb retains in-frame clones only, with some absent. Of about 200,000 clones listed, less than 90% were seen once; the top ten hold roughly 4%. The sample was PBMCs or T cells enriched from blood (not recorded which). These receptors originate from a woman in her twenties or thirties who had been exposed to COVID-19. Each CDR3 is given with its conserved first and last residue. Each record gives: CDR3 protein, CDR3 DNA, V gene, clone size, D gene, J gene. A D gene is named only where the DNA matches it firmly. Clone size is stated in some rows and not others, as once, few, many or a class when expanded.

cdr3_aa: CASSPRPQGVWAGELFF; cdr3_nt: TGTGCCAGCAGCCCCCGCCCGCAGGGGGTTTGGGCCGGGGAGCTGTTTTTT; v_call: TRBV3-1/TRBV3-2; clone_size: .; d_call: TRBD1; j_call: TRBJ2-2
cdr3_aa: CASSDSGREDYTF; cdr3_nt: TGCGCCAGCAGTGATTCAGGGAGGGAAGACTACACCTTC; v_call: TRBV10-2; clone_size: .; d_call: .; j_call: TRBJ1-2
cdr3_aa: CASSEFAGVNEKLFF; cdr3_nt: TGTGCCAGCAGTGAATTTGCAGGGGTTAATGAAAAACTGTTTTTT; v_call: TRBV6-1; clone_size: .; d_call: .; j_call: TRBJ1-4
cdr3_aa: CSVQNGLAAHNEQFF; cdr3_nt: TGCAGCGTTCAGAATGGACTAGCGGCCCACAATGAGCAGTTCTTC; v_call: TRBV29-1; clone_size: .; d_call: TRBD2; j_call: TRBJ2-1
cdr3_aa: CASSSTKGTEAFF; cdr3_nt: TGTGCCAGCAGCTCCACCAAGGGGACTGAAGCTTTCTTT; v_call: TRBV7-3; clone_size: .; d_call: .; j_call: TRBJ1-1
cdr3_aa: CASSQGGSEQYF; cdr3_nt: TGTGCCAGCAGCCAAGGAGGTTCCGAGCAGTACTTC; v_call: TRBV3-1/TRBV3-2; clone_size: .; d_call: .; j_call: TRBJ2-7
cdr3_aa: CASSQDASGAEQYF; cdr3_nt: TGCGCCAGCAGCCAAGATGCTAGCGGGGCTGAGCAGTACTTC; v_call: TRBV4-1; clone_size: .; d_call: TRBD2; j_call: TRBJ2-7
cdr3_aa: CASSLEGGGADTQYF; cdr3_nt: TGCGCCAGCAGCCTGGAGGGCGGGGGGGCAGATACGCAGTATTTT; v_call: TRBV5-1; clone_size: .; d_call: TRBD2; j_call: TRBJ2-3
cdr3_aa: CASSTGRGSGAFF; cdr3_nt: TGTGCCAGCAGTACAGGGCGCGGGTCTGGAGCTTTCTTT; v_call: TRBV12-3/TRBV12-4; clone_size: .; d_call: .; j_call: TRBJ1-1
cdr3_aa: CASSRSGTGNSPLHF; cdr3_nt: TGTGCCAGCAGCCGGTCCGGGACAGGGAATTCACCCCTCCACTTT; v_call: TRBV3-1/TRBV3-2; clone_size: .; d_call: TRBD1; j_call: TRBJ1-6
cdr3_aa: CASSLGGLGSSYEQYF; cdr3_nt: TGCGCCAGCAGCTTGGGGGGACTGGGAAGCTCCTACGAGCAGTACTTC; v_call: TRBV5-1; clone_size: .; d_call: .; j_call: TRBJ2-7
cdr3_aa: CASIWGGNTEAFF; cdr3_nt: TGTGCCAGCATCTGGGGCGGGAACACTGAAGCTTTCTTT; v_call: TRBV6-5; clone_size: .; d_call: .; j_call: TRBJ1-1
cdr3_aa: CASSLQGLPEAFF; cdr3_nt: TGTGCCAGTAGTCTTCAAGGACTACCTGAAGCTTTCTTT; v_call: TRBV19; clone_size: once; d_call: .; j_call: TRBJ1-1
cdr3_aa: CASRRTESYEQYF; cdr3_nt: TGTGCCAGCAGAAGGACAGAGTCCTACGAGCAGTACTTC; v_call: TRBV6-5; clone_size: .; d_call: .; j_call: TRBJ2-7
cdr3_aa: CASSSDRNTEAFF; cdr3_nt: TGTGCCAGCAGCTCGGACAGAAACACTGAAGCTTTCTTT; v_call: TRBV9; clone_size: .; d_call: .; j_call: TRBJ1-1
cdr3_aa: CATSGGGETQYF; cdr3_nt: TGTGCCACCAGTGGAGGCGGAGAGACCCAGTACTTC; v_call: TRBV24-1; clone_size: .; d_call: .; j_call: TRBJ2-5
cdr3_aa: CASSELSGGTQYF; cdr3_nt: TGCGCCAGCAGTGAGCTCTCCGGAGGTACGCAGTATTTT; v_call: TRBV10-1; clone_size: .; d_call: .; j_call: TRBJ2-3
cdr3_aa: CASSLAGTGGYTF; cdr3_nt: TGTGCCAGCTCACTGGCCGGGACAGGTGGCTACACCTTC; v_call: TRBV18; clone_size: once; d_call: TRBD1; j_call: TRBJ1-2
cdr3_aa: CASSVGTYEETDTQYF; cdr3_nt: TGTGCCAGCAGCGTAGGTACATACGAGGAGACAGATACGCAGTATTTT; v_call: TRBV9; clone_size: .; d_call: .; j_call: TRBJ2-3
cdr3_aa: CASSIDHPPGLSNSPLHF; cdr3_nt: TGTGCCAGTAGTATAGACCACCCCCCCGGGTTGAGTAACTCACCCCTCCACTTT; v_call: TRBV19; clone_size: .; d_call: .; j_call: TRBJ1-6
cdr3_aa: CASSVQLLEDTEAFF; cdr3_nt: TGCGCCAGCAGCGTTCAACTACTGGAGGACACTGAAGCTTTCTTT; v_call: TRBV5-1; clone_size: .; d_call: .; j_call: TRBJ1-1
cdr3_aa: CASSLQLVSSGNTIYF; cdr3_nt: TGTGCCAGCAGCTTGCAACTAGTTAGCTCTGGAAACACCATATATTTT; v_call: TRBV5-8; clone_size: .; d_call: .; j_call: TRBJ1-3